This T cell receptor (beta chain) was obtained from a study of blood T cells in healthy people across ages. The junction had 13 bases not matched to a gene; V was cut back by 2 bases and J by 9 bases. This CDR3 contains 17 residues. Whole-study findings and limits: Any changes in expanded clonotypes were possibly confounded, as donor CMV status remained unknown.

Through a sample-barcoded 5' primer and a J-beta primer mix, a second PCR was run for roughly 7 to 12 cycles. TCRdb called the 5' RACE reads again in MiXCR, with one record for every CDR3 protein. The sample includes about 830,000 distinct CDR3 sequences, approximately 59% of them seen just once. This clonotype has just a few counts. Its matching antigen is unknown. Isolation yielded PBMCs, at least 7 million per sample, in every case. The TCR sequence derives from a man younger than 40 in good health. The source material was blood. This chain uses TRBV12-3 or TRBV12-4 with TRBJ2-1; 10 positions match TRBD1. Here the CDR3 DNA reads TGTGCCAGCAGTTTAAGGCCTGGGACAGGGGTATTGGTTGAGCAGTTCTTC. Translating gives CASSLRPGTGVLVEQFF.